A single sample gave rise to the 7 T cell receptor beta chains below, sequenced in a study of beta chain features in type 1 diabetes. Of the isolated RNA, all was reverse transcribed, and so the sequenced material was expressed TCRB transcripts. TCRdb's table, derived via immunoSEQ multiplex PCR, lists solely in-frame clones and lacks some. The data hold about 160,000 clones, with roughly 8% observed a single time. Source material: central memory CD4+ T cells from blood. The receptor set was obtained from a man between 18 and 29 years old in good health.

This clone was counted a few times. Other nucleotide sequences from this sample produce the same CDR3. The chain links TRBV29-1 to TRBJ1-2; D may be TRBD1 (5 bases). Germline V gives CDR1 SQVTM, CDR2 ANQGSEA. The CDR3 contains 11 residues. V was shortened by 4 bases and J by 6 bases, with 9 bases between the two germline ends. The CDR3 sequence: CSVGGVNGYTF. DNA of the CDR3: TGCAGCGTTGGGGGGGTAAATGGCTACACCTTC.

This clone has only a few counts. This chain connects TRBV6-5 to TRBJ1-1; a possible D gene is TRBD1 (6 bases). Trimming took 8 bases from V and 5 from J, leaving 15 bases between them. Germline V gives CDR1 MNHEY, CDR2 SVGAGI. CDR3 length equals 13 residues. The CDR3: CASGRGGATEAFF. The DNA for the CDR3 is TGTGCCAGCGGGCGGGGGGGGGCAACTGAAGCTTTCTTT.

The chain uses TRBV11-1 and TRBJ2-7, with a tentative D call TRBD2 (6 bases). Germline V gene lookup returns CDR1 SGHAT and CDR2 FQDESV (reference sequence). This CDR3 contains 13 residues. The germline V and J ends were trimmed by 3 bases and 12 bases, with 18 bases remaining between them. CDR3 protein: CASSFVGTSKPYF. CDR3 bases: TGTGCCAGCAGCTTCGTCGGGACTTCTAAGCCGTACTTC.

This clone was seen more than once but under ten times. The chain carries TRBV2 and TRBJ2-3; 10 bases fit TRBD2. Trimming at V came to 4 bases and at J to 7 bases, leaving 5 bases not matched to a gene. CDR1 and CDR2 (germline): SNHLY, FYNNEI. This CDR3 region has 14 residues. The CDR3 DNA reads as TGTGCCAGCAGTGTCAGCGGGGGGGCGTATACGCAGTATTTT. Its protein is CASSVSGGAYTQYF.

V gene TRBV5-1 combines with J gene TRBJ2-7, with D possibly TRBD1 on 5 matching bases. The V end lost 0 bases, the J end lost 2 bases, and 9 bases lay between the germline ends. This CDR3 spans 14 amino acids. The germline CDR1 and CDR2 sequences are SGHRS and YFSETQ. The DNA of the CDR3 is TGCGCCAGCAGCTTGGAACAGGCCCCCTACGAGCAGTACTTC. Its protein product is CASSLEQAPYEQYF.

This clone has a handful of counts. The CDR3 region has the DNA TGTGCCAGCAGCTTGTCCAGAACGTATGGCTACACCTTC. It specifies CASSLSRTYGYTF. The V and J genes are TRBV5-6 and TRBJ1-2; D gene ambiguous. Trimming took 1 base from V and 5 from J, leaving 9 bases between them. In germline, CDR1 is SGHDT, CDR2 YYEEEE. This CDR3 has 13 residues.

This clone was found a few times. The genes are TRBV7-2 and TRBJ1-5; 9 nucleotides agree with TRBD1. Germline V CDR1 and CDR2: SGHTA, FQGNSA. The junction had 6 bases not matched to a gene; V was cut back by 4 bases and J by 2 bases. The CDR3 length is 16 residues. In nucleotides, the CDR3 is TGTGCCAGCAGCTGGGGACAGGGAATGGGCAATCAGCCCCAGCATTTT. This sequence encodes CASSWGQGMGNQPQHF.